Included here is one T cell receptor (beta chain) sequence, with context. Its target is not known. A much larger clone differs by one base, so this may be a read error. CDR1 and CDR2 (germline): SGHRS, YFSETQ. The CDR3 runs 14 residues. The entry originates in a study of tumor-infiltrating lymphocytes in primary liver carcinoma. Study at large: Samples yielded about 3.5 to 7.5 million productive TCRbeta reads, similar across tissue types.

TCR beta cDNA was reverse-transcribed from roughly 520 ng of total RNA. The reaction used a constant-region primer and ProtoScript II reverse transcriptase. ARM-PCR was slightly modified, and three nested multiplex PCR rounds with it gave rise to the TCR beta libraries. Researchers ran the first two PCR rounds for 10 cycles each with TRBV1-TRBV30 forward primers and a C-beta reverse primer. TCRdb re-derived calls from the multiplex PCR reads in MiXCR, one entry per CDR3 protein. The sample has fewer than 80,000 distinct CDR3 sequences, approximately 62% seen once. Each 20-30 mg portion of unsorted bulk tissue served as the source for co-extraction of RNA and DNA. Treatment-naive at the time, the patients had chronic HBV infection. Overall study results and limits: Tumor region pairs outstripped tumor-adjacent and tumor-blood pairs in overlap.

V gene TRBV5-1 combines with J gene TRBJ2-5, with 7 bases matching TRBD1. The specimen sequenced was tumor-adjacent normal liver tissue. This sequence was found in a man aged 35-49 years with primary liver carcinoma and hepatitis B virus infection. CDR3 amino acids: CASSLEGAGETKYF. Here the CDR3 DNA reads TGCGCCAGCAGCTTGGAGGGGGCCGGGGAGACCAAGTACTTC.